A single sample gave rise to the 9 T cell receptor beta chains below, sequenced in a study of T cells in Graves' hyperthyroidism and ophthalmopathy (dated by TCRdb to about 2019). The receptor library was made with multiplex PCR. These reads were obtained on an Illumina HiSeq 2000. The TCR beta CDR3 regions were amplified from RNA transcripts. A first-round RT-PCR of the TCR CDR3 used the HTBI primer set with the Qiagen OneStep RT-PCR kit. The public sequencing data were trimmed at Q25 with fastp and processed into clonotypes with MiXCR by TCRdb, which kept only in-frame beta chains. CDR3 protein sequences are deduplicated, and each keeps its most common genes and DNA. Recorded for this sample are about 640,000 distinct CDR3 sequences; 20% to 25% of them occurred a single time. The top ten clones comprise roughly a third of the sample. Specimen: blood. All receptors come from a man aged 25-45 years with Graves' ophthalmopathy.

The genes are TRBV6-1 and TRBJ2-7, with a weak D call TRBD2 (6 bases). Trimming took off 7 bases at V and 3 bases at J, with 13 bases between the two ends. The germline gives CDR1 MNHNS, CDR2 SASEGT. This CDR3 comprises 13 residues. CDR3 residues: CASTKLAFYEQYF. The CDR3 region has the DNA TGTGCCAGCACCAAACTAGCATTCTACGAGCAGTACTTC.

Ten or more counts support this clonotype. The genes are TRBV30 and TRBJ2-7, with D tentatively TRBD2 (6 bases). V was clipped by 8 bases and J by 6 bases, with 14 bases between them. CDR1 GTSNPN and CDR2 SVGIG come from the germline V gene (reference sequence). The CDR3 loop spans 11 amino acids. CDR3 in amino acids: CAAHRRAEQYF. The CDR3, as DNA: TGTGCCGCCCATAGGAGGGCCGAGCAGTACTTC.

This clonotype was seen repeatedly, ten times or more. The chain combines TRBV30 with TRBJ2-3, with D uncertain. Trimming pared 4 bases from V and 2 bases from J, leaving 13 bases between. The CDR3 covers 14 residues. CDR1 is GTSNPN and CDR2 is SVGIG in the germline V gene (reference sequence). The CDR3 is CAWNSWGNTDTQYF. The CDR3 coding sequence is TGTGCCTGGAATAGCTGGGGTAACACAGATACGCAGTATTTT. The full variable domain, completed using reference TRBV30 and TRBJ2-3, is SQTIHQWPATLVQPVGSPLSLECTVEGTSNPNLYWYRQAAGRGLQLLFYSVGIGQISSEVPQNLSASRPQDRQFILSSKKLLLSDSGFYLCAWNSWGNTDTQYFGPGTRLTVL.

This clonotype was detected a few times. This chain uses TRBV5-1 with TRBJ2-3; D unclear. Germline loops: CDR1 SGHRS, CDR2 YFSETQ. CDR3 length: 12 amino acids. V gave up 3 bases and J gave up 4 bases, with 6 bases separating them. CDR3 region: CASSYLSDTQYF. Here the CDR3 DNA reads TGCGCCAGCAGCTATTTGTCAGATACGCAGTATTTT.

The chain joins TRBV7-2 to TRBJ2-1; 11 bases align to TRBD2. CDR3 size: 16 residues. Germline trimming cut 3 bases from V and 3 bases from J; bases unmatched to any gene: 4. Germline-derived CDR1 and CDR2 are SGHTA and FQGNSA. CDR3 sequence reads: CASSLGTSGIYNEQFF. The CDR3 DNA sequence: TGTGCCAGCAGCTTGGGGACTAGCGGCATCTACAATGAGCAGTTCTTC.

This chain connects TRBV6-1 to TRBJ2-3; 8 bases are shared with TRBD2. V dropped 4 bases and J dropped 2; count of bases not matched to a gene: 2. The CDR3 spans 14 residues. CDR1 and CDR2 (germline): MNHNS, SASEGT. As DNA, the CDR3 is TGTGCCAGCAGTGCTAGCGGGTACACAGATACGCAGTATTTT. Translated: CASSASGYTDTQYF.

In this sample, this clonotype turned up many times. V and J are TRBV28 and TRBJ2-1, with a possible D match to TRBD2 (5 bases). V dropped 3 bases and J dropped 0 bases, with 9 bases sitting between them. CDR3 length: 15 amino acids. Germline CDR1 MDHEN, CDR2 SYDVKM. CDR3 amino acids: CASSFPGSSYNEQFF. CDR3 sequence (DNA): TGTGCCAGCAGTTTCCCGGGGAGCTCCTACAATGAGCAGTTCTTC.

The rearrangement links TRBV20-1 to TRBJ2-3, with D unresolved. Trimming removed 2 bases at V and 3 bases at J, with 18 bases between. The CDR3 is 16 amino acids. Germline values: CDR1 DFQATT, CDR2 SNEGSKA (reference sequence). The CDR3, as DNA: TGCAGTGCTAGATCGCCCGGCACTGGTGTGACAGATACGCAGTATTTT. Protein: CSARSPGTGVTDTQYF.

The V and J genes are TRBV20-1 and TRBJ2-7, with 8 bases aligning to TRBD2. The V and J ends lost 0 bases and 2 bases, in that order; junction bases with no gene match: 9. The CDR3 extends over 16 amino acids. CDR1 is DFQATT, CDR2 SNEGSKA, per germline (reference sequence). Written as DNA, the CDR3 is TGCAGTGCTAGAGACCCAACTAGCGGAAGTCCCTACGAGCAGTACTTC. As protein: CSARDPTSGSPYEQYF.